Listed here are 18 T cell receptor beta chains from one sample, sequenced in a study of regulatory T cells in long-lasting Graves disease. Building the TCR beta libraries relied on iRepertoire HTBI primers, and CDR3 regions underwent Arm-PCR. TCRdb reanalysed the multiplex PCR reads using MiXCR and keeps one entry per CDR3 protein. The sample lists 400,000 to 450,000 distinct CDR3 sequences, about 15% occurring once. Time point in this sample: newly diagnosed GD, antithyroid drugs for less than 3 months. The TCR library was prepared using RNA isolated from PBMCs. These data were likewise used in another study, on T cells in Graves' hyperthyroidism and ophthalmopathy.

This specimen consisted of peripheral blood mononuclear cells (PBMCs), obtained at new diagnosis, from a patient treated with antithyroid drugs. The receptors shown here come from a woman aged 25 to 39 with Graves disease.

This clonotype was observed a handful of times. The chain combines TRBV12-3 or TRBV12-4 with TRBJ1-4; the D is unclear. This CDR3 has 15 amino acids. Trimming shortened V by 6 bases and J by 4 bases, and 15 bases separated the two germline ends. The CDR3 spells CASRPTLWGNEKLFF. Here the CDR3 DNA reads TGTGCCAGCAGACCTACACTATGGGGTAATGAAAAACTGTTTTTT.

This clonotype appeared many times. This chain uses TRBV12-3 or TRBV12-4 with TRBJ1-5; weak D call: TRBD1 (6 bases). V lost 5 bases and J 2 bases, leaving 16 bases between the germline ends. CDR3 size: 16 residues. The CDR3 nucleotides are TGTGCCAGCAGTCCCCAGGGGCGAGGGCGCAATCAGCCCCAGCATTTT. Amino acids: CASSPQGRGRNQPQHF.

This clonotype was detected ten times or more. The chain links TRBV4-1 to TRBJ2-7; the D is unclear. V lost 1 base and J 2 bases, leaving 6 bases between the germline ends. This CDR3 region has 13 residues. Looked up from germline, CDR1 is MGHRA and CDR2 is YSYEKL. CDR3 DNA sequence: TGCGCCAGCAGCCAAGTTAAGGCCTACGAGCAGTACTTC. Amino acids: CASSQVKAYEQYF.

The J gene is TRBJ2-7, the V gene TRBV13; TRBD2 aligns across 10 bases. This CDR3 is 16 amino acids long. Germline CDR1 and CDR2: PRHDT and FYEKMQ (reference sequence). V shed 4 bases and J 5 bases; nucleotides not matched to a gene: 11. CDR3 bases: TGTGCCAGCAGCTCAACCCTGGGACTAGCGTCCAACGAGCAGTACTTC. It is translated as CASSSTLGLASNEQYF.

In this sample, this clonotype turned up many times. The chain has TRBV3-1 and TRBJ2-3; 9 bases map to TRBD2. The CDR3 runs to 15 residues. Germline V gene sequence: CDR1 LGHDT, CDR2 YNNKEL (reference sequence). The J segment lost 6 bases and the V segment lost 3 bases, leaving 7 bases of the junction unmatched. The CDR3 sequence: CASSQVAGVGDTQYF. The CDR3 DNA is TGTGCCAGCAGCCAGGTAGCGGGAGTTGGTGATACGCAGTATTTT.

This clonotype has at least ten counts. The CDR3 spells CASSEKGPTETQYF. CDR3 nucleotides: TGTGCCAGCAGTGAAAAGGGACCGACAGAGACCCAGTACTTC. The J gene is TRBJ2-5, the V gene TRBV6-1, with D possibly being TRBD1 or TRBD2 (5 bases each). The V gene's germline CDR1 is MNHNS and CDR2 SASEGT. Trimming left V 2 bases short and J 4 bases short, with 11 bases between. This CDR3 is 14 amino acids long.

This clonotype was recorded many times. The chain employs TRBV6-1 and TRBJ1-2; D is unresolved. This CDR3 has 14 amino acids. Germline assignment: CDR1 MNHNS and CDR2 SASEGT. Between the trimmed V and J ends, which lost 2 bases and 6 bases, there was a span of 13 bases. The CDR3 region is CASSELSVMHGYTF. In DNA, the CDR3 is TGTGCCAGCAGTGAATTGTCGGTGATGCATGGCTACACCTTC.

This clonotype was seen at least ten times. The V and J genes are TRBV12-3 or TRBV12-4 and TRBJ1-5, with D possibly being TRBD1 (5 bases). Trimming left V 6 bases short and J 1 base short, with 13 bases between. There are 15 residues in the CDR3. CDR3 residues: CASRTGTGSNQPQHF. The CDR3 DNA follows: TGTGCCAGCAGGACCGGGACGGGGAGCAATCAGCCCCAGCATTTT.

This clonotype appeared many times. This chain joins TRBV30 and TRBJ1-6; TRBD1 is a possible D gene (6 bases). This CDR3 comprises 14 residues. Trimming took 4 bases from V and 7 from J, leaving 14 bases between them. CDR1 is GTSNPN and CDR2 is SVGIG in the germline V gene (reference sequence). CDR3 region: CAWNIGDTNSPLHF. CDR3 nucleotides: TGTGCCTGGAATATCGGGGACACGAATTCACCCCTCCACTTT.

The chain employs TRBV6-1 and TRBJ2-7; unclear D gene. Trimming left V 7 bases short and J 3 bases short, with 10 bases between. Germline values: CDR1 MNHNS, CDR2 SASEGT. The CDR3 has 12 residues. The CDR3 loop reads CASTLGFYEQYF. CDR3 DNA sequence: TGTGCCAGCACCCTGGGGTTCTACGAGCAGTACTTC.

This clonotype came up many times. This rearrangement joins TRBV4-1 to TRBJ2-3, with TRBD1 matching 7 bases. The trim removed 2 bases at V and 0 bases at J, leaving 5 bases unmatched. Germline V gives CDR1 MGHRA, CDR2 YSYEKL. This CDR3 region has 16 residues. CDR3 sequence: CASSQPGTVSTDTQYF. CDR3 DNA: TGCGCCAGCAGCCAACCCGGGACAGTCAGCACAGATACGCAGTATTTT.

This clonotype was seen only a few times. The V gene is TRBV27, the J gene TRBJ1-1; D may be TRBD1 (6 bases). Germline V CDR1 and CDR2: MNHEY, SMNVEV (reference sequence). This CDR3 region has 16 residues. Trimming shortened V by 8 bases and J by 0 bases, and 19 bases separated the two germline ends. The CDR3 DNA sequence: TGTGCCAGCTCACCCCGGACAGATCTAATGAACACTGAAGCTTTCTTT. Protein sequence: CASSPRTDLMNTEAFF.

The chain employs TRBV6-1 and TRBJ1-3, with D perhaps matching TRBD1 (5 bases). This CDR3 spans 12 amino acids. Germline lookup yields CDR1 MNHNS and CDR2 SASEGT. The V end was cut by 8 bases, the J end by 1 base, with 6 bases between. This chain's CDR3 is CASGTSGNTIYF. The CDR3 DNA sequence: TGTGCCAGCGGGACTTCTGGAAACACCATATATTTT.

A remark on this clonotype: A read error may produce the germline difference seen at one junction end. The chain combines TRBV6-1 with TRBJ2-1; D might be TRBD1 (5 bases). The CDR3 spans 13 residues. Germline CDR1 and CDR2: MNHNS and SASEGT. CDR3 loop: CASTNRNYNEQSF. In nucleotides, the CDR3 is TGTGCCAGCACCAACAGGAATTACAATGAGCAGTCCTTC.

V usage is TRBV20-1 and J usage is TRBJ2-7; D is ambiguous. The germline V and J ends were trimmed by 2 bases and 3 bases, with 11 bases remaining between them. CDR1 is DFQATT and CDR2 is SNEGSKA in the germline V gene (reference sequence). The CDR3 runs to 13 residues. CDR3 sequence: CSARSISFYEQYF. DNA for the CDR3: TGCAGTGCTAGAAGTATAAGTTTCTACGAGCAGTACTTC.

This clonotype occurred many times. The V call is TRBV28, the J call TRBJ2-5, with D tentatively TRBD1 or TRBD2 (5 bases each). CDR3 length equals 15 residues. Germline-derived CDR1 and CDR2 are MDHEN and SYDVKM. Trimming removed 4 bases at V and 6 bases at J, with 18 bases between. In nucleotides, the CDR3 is TGTGCCAGCAGTTCTCCGGGGACGTCACTCCAGACCCAGTACTTC. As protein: CASSSPGTSLQTQYF.

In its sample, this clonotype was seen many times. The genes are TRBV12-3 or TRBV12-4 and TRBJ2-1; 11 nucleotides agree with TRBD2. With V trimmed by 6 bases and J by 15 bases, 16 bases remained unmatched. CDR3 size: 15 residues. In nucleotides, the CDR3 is TGTGCCAGCAGAGTAGCGGGAGGGCCGGCCCCGGGGACGTTCTTC. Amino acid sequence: CASRVAGGPAPGTFF.

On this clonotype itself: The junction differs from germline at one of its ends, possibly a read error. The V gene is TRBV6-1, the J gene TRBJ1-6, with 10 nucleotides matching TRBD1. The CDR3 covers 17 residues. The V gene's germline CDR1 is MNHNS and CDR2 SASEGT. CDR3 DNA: TGTGCCAGCAGTAAAGCGCCGGGACAGGGGTCGGATTCACCCCTCCACTTT. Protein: CASSKAPGQGSDSPLHF.